This is a list of T cell receptor beta chains from one sample in a study of T cells in narcolepsy. The protocol was immunoSEQ multiplex PCR, while the TCRdb copy is restricted to in-frame clones and leaves out a portion. The sample lists fewer than 40,000 clones, 70% to 85% occurring once. Sequenced sample: CD45RA- memory CD4+ T cells from PBMCs. The receptors here all came from a human donor with narcolepsy. The CDR3 runs from the conserved cysteine through the conserved F or W. Not all rows give a size; the values are once, few, many and, for expanded clones, a class.

CDR3aa | abundance | j_gene | v_gene
CASSSTGGQETQYF | NA | TRBJ2-5 | TRBV5-4
CASSPIPRGQGDTQYF | once | TRBJ2-3 | TRBV18
CASTPTGGNQPQHF | NA | TRBJ1-5 | TRBV19
CASSLGNNSPLHF | once | TRBJ1-6 | TRBV5-7
CASSPREGDYNEQFF | NA | TRBJ2-1 | TRBV19
CASSHVQGNEQFF | NA | TRBJ2-1 | TRBV4-2
CASSLNNGGETQYF | NA | TRBJ2-5 | TRBV5-6
CASSWGQAYNSPLHF | NA | TRBJ1-6 | TRBV28
CASSIPGSTGANVLTF | NA | TRBJ2-6 | TRBV5-1
CASRTDYNSPLHF | NA | TRBJ1-6 | TRBV6-1
CASSPTGGPYSNQPQHF | NA | TRBJ1-5 | TRBV18
CASSQAGSETQYF | NA | TRBJ2-5 | TRBV14
CASSIQSDQPQHF | NA | TRBJ1-5 | TRBV19
CASSQLPGQGDTGELFF | medium-sized | TRBJ2-2 | TRBV18
CASASELGHSDTQYF | NA | TRBJ2-3 | TRBV7-9
CARSLGGRANQPQHF | NA | TRBJ1-5 | TRBV5-3
CASSVRGTGGTEAFF | NA | TRBJ1-1 | TRBV2
CASSLAHIEVRGYTF | few | TRBJ1-2 | TRBV5-6
CASSSSVGADTQYF | NA | TRBJ2-3 | TRBV27
CASSLMPSGANVLTF | NA | TRBJ2-6 | TRBV7-3
CAIRGSTGTDTQYF | once | TRBJ2-3 | TRBV10-3
CAWRWGRGLVSNYGYTF | NA | TRBJ1-2 | TRBV30
CASSSGSRGAFF | NA | TRBJ1-1 | TRBV11-2
CASRTRQGDYGYTF | NA | TRBJ1-2 | TRBV6-1
CAWRIGGLAEAFF | few | TRBJ1-1 | TRBV30
CASSNRRELEDEQYF | NA | TRBJ2-7 | TRBV6-1
CASSEIHRATEAFF | NA | TRBJ1-1 | TRBV6-1
CASREGADYGYTF | NA | TRBJ1-2 | TRBV6-1
CASSPQTGETQYF | NA | TRBJ2-5 | TRBV5-1
CASSLDRARMNTEAFF | NA | TRBJ1-1 | TRBV7-3
CASKPLTGVRQPQHF | NA | TRBJ1-5 | TRBV6-5
CASSSEGGRRETQYF | NA | TRBJ2-5 | TRBV7-8
CAWDLGNSPLHF | once | TRBJ1-6 | TRBV30
CASSDQGNTEAFF | NA | TRBJ1-1 | TRBV5-1
CATSRDRHYGYTF | NA | TRBJ1-2 | TRBV15
CASSLGDRNNEQFF | NA | TRBJ2-1 | TRBV5-1
CASSLDLRQGRPAFF | NA | TRBJ1-1 | TRBV11-2
CASKTGGNTEAFF | NA | TRBJ1-1 | TRBV6-5
CASRVTGGNTEAFF | NA | TRBJ1-1 | TRBV19
CASSLEGRPATNEKLFF | NA | TRBJ1-4 | TRBV11-2
CASSLGQGLAKNIQYF | NA | TRBJ2-4 | TRBV11-3
CASSPGQGFNGYTF | NA | TRBJ1-2 | TRBV6-1